The 23 T cell receptor beta chains below come from one sample, sequenced in a study of control samples from healthy donors and cancer patients. The data were produced by immunoSEQ multiplex PCR, yet TCRdb's version contains in-frame clones alone and is incomplete. The sample lists 100,000 to 150,000 clones, over 80% occurring once. The sample comprised PBMCs. The receptors originated from a man older than 75 with head and neck cancer.

V gene TRBV7-9 combines with J gene TRBJ2-3; 7 nucleotides line up with TRBD1. The J segment lost 2 bases and the V segment lost 5 bases, leaving 10 bases of the junction unmatched. The CDR3 has 16 residues. CDR1 is SEHNR, CDR2 FQNEAQ, per germline (reference sequence). This CDR3 reads CASSKRQGGYTDTQYF. Written as DNA, the CDR3 is TGTGCCAGCAGCAAACGACAGGGTGGATACACAGATACGCAGTATTTT.

This rearrangement joins TRBV24-1 to TRBJ2-1; TRBD1 matches at 11 bases. The CDR3 length is 13 residues. Looked up from germline, CDR1 is KGHDR and CDR2 is SFDVKD. Trimming at V came to 11 bases and at J to 7 bases, leaving 6 bases not matched to a gene. The CDR3 reads CAIEDRGQNEQFF. The CDR3 DNA reads as TGTGCCATCGAGGACAGGGGGCAAAATGAGCAGTTCTTC.

The rearrangement uses TRBV5-4 and TRBJ1-1; D is undetermined. Trimming took 4 bases from V and 7 from J, leaving 11 bases between them. The CDR3 covers 12 residues. CDR1 SGHNT and CDR2 YYREEE come from the germline V gene (reference sequence). The chain's CDR3 is CASSHPGSEAFF. CDR3 DNA: TGTGCCAGCAGCCACCCTGGCAGTGAAGCTTTCTTT.

The CDR3 reads CASSLPTSSVDTQYF. CDR3 coding DNA: TGTGCCAGCAGCTTGCCTACTAGTAGTGTCGATACGCAGTATTTT. The chain is built from TRBV5-4 and TRBJ2-3; weak D call: TRBD2 (5 bases). Trimming took 1 base from V and 6 from J, leaving 15 bases between them. Germline V gives CDR1 SGHNT, CDR2 YYREEE (reference sequence). The CDR3 length is 15 residues.

J is TRBJ2-7 and V is TRBV28, with TRBD1 matching over 9 bases. The CDR3 runs 14 residues. With V trimmed by 6 bases and J by 5 bases, 8 bases remained unmatched. Per germline, CDR1 MDHEN and CDR2 SYDVKM. This chain's CDR3 is CASSAPGQGDEQYF. For the CDR3, the DNA is TGTGCCAGCAGCGCCCCGGGACAGGGCGACGAGCAGTACTTC.

Comments on this clone: Other DNA sequences in the same sample also yield this CDR3. The chain employs TRBV6-6 and TRBJ1-2, with unresolved D. The CDR3 extends over 11 amino acids. Germline CDR1 MNHNY, CDR2 SVGAGI (reference sequence). V was cut by 5 bases and J by 2 bases, with 3 bases left in between. This CDR3 reads CASSQNYGYTF. CDR3 sequence (DNA): TGTGCCAGCAGTCAGAACTATGGCTACACCTTC.

This clone is a singleton in its sample. The CDR3: CASSLAPGQGSSPLHF. The DNA of the CDR3 is TGTGCCAGCAGCTTAGCCCCGGGACAGGGTAGTTCACCCCTCCACTTT. The chain uses TRBV7-2 and TRBJ1-6; 9 bases align to TRBD1. V shed 0 bases and J 9 bases; nucleotides not matched to a gene: 6. CDR3 length equals 16 residues. In germline, CDR1 is SGHTA, CDR2 FQGNSA.

V and J are TRBV7-9 and TRBJ1-6; 7 positions match TRBD1. The CDR3 length is 17 residues. CDR1 is SEHNR and CDR2 is FQNEAQ in the germline V gene (reference sequence). The V gene end was trimmed by 0 bases and the J gene end by 8 bases; junction bases not matched to a gene: 10. The DNA for the CDR3 is TGTGCCAGCAGCTTAGCGCCAGGGGGACGGATTGATTCACCCCTCCACTTT. Translation: CASSLAPGGRIDSPLHF.

CDR3 in amino acids: CASSYSGREGSPLHF. For the CDR3, the DNA is TGTGCCAGCAGTTACTCGGGTCGGGAGGGTTCACCCCTCCACTTT. The rearrangement uses TRBV6-5 and TRBJ1-6, with D hard to call. Germline V CDR1 and CDR2: MNHEY, SVGAGI. The CDR3 runs 15 residues. V was pared by 0 bases and J by 9 bases, with 12 bases between.

This chain joins TRBV5-1 and TRBJ2-7; D uncertain. Germline V gene sequence: CDR1 SGHRS, CDR2 YFSETQ. The V gene lost 0 bases and the J gene lost 1 base, with 8 bases spanning the gap. CDR3 length equals 14 residues. The CDR3 bases are TGCGCCAGCAGCTTGGTGGCCCAATCCTACGAGCAGTACTTC. Translation gives CASSLVAQSYEQYF.

This clone was picked up one time. The chain couples TRBV5-1 to TRBJ2-7; D is possibly TRBD1 or TRBD2 (5 bases each). Germline V CDR1 and CDR2: SGHRS, YFSETQ. V dropped 9 bases and J dropped 5 bases, with 18 bases sitting between them. CDR3 length equals 13 residues. The CDR3 loop reads CATRVGVAHEQYF. DNA for the CDR3: TGCGCCACCCGAGTGGGGGTCGCCCACGAGCAGTACTTC.

This clone was observed a few times. V is TRBV28 and J is TRBJ2-5; D may be TRBD1 (7 bases). Trimming pared 2 bases from V and 5 bases from J, leaving 12 bases between. The CDR3 runs to 14 residues. The germline V gene encodes CDR1 MDHEN and CDR2 SYDVKM. The CDR3, as DNA: TGTGCCAGCAGTTTACAGGGGGGACCGGAGACCCAGTACTTC. Translating it yields CASSLQGGPETQYF. The entire variable domain, with the rest obtained from reference TRBV28 and TRBJ2-5, is as follows: DVKVTQSSRYLVKRTGEKVFLECVQDMDHENMFWYRQDPGLGLRLIYFSYDVKMKEKGDIPEGYSVSREKKERFSLILESASTNQTSMYLCASSLQGGPETQYFGPGTRLLVL.

The chain uses TRBV11-2 and TRBJ2-7; 7 bases are a match to TRBD1. Per germline, CDR1 SGHAT and CDR2 FQNNGV. The CDR3 is 17 residues long. J gave up 3 bases and V 8 bases, and 19 bases lay outside the gene matches. CDR3 in DNA: TGTGCCAGCGGAGGAGGAAGGGACAGAGGTTTCCGCTACGAGCAGTACTTC. The encoded protein is CASGGGRDRGFRYEQYF. Full variable domain (rest looked up from reference TRBV11-2 and TRBJ2-7): EAGVAQSPRYKIIEKRQSVAFWCNPISGHATLYWYQQILGQGPKLLIQFQNNGVVDDSQLPKDRFSAERLKGVDSTLKIQPAKLEDSAVYLCASGGGRDRGFRYEQYFGPGTRLTVT.

The J gene is TRBJ1-6, the V gene TRBV5-1; possibly TRBD1 for D (5 bases). V gave up 3 bases and J gave up 9 bases, with 10 bases separating them. CDR1 SGHRS and CDR2 YFSETQ come from the germline V gene. The CDR3 totals 13 residues. CDR3 bases: TGCGCCAGCAGCTACGACAGTGGTTCACCCCTCCACTTT. Protein sequence: CASSYDSGSPLHF.

This clone was found once. V is TRBV7-7 and J is TRBJ2-5; TRBD1 or TRBD2 may be the D gene (6 bases each). V was shortened by 2 bases and J by 0 bases, with 16 bases between the two germline ends. This CDR3 is built from 17 residues. CDR1 is SSHAT, CDR2 FNYEAQ, per germline (reference sequence). The CDR3 nucleotides read TGTGCCAGCAGCTTAAAAAGGGGGGAGGACCACCAAGAGACCCAGTACTTC. Its translation: CASSLKRGEDHQETQYF.

This chain uses TRBV5-6 with TRBJ2-2, with 8 bases fitting TRBD1. The V segment lost 3 bases and the J segment 7 bases; nucleotides outside the gene matches: 11. Germline CDR1 is SGHDT and CDR2 is YYEEEE. The CDR3 is 16 amino acids. CDR3 bases: TGTGCCAGCAGCTCTCTTATGCAGGGGGCTGTCGGGGAGCTGTTTTTT. Translating gives CASSSLMQGAVGELFF.

This rearrangement joins TRBV5-1 to TRBJ2-5; 13 bases fit TRBD2. The J segment lost 5 bases and the V segment lost 0 bases, leaving 7 bases of the junction unmatched. CDR3 length: 17 residues. Germline assignment: CDR1 SGHRS and CDR2 YFSETQ. Written as DNA, the CDR3 is TGCGCCAGCAGCTTGGGACTAGCGGGGGGCAGAGAGGAGACCCAGTACTTC. This codes for CASSLGLAGGREETQYF.

V usage is TRBV2 and J usage is TRBJ2-5; perhaps TRBD2 as D (7 bases). The CDR3 totals 15 residues. V was clipped by 6 bases and J by 5 bases, with 19 bases between them. Per the germline V gene, CDR1 is SNHLY and CDR2 is FYNNEI. CDR3 protein: CASSKQGGSGETQYF. In nucleotides, the CDR3 is TGTGCCAGCAGCAAACAGGGCGGGAGCGGCGAGACCCAGTACTTC.

This chain joins TRBV5-6 and TRBJ1-2; TRBD1 might be the D (5 bases). The CDR3 runs 12 residues. Trimming took 0 bases from V and 12 from J, leaving 12 bases between them. CDR1 is SGHDT and CDR2 is YYEEEE in the germline V gene. CDR3 in amino acids: CASSLGAGHDTF. CDR3 DNA: TGTGCCAGCAGCTTGGGAGCGGGGCACGACACCTTC.

The V gene is TRBV6-5, the J gene TRBJ2-7, with 7 bases identical to TRBD2. The V gene's germline CDR1 is MNHEY and CDR2 SVGAGI. The CDR3 is made up of 15 amino acids. Trimming at V came to 5 bases and at J to 3 bases, leaving 10 bases not matched to a gene. CDR3 sequence reads: CASSRALSGNYEQYF. The CDR3 DNA follows: TGTGCCAGCAGTCGAGCTCTCAGCGGGAACTACGAGCAGTACTTC.

The CDR3 DNA reads as TGTGCCAGCAGCTTAACTAGCGGGAGGGGCCTCGAGCAGTACTTC. This gives the protein CASSLTSGRGLEQYF. The rearrangement links TRBV7-9 to TRBJ2-7; TRBD2 aligns across 13 bases. Germline assignment: CDR1 SEHNR and CDR2 FQNEAQ (reference sequence). The V and J ends lost 2 bases and 6 bases, in that order; junction bases with no gene match: 4. The CDR3 has 15 amino acids.

The CDR3, as DNA: TGTGCCAGCAGCTTAGGGGACAGGGGGCAGGCAGATACGCAGTATTTT. This codes for CASSLGDRGQADTQYF. J is TRBJ2-3 and V is TRBV7-9; 12 nucleotides match TRBD1. The length of the CDR3 is 16 residues. The germline gives CDR1 SEHNR, CDR2 FQNEAQ (reference sequence). Trimming took 1 base from V and 4 from J; bases not matched to a gene: 3.

The rearrangement uses TRBV20-1 and TRBJ2-7; D call uncertain. In germline, CDR1 is DFQATT, CDR2 SNEGSKA (reference sequence). The CDR3 is made up of 11 amino acids. V was cut by 4 bases and J by 3 bases, with 7 bases left in between. CDR3 in amino acids: CSATADYEQYF. CDR3 in DNA: TGCAGTGCTACCGCCGACTACGAGCAGTACTTC.